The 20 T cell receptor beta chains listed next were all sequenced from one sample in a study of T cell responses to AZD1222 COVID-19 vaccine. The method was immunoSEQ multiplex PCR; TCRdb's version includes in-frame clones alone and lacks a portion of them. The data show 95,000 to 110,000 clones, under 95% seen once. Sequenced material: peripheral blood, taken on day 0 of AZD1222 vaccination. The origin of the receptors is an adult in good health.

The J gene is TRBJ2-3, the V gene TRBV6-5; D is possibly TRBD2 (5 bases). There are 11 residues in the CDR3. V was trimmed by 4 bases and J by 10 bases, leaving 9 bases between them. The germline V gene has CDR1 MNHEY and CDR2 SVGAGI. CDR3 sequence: CASSSDGAQYF. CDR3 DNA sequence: TGTGCCAGCAGTTCGGACGGGGCGCAGTATTTT.

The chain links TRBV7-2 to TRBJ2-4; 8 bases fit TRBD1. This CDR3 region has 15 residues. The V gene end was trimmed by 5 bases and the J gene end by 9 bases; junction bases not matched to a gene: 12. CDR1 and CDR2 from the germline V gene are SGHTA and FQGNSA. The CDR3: CASSTTGATFSIQYF. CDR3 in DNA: TGTGCCAGCAGCACGACAGGGGCCACCTTCTCCATTCAGTACTTC.

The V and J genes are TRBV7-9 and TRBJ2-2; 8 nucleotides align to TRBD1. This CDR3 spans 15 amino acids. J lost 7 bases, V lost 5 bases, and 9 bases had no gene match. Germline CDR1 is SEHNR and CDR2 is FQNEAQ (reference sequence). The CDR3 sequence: CASSPDRGWGGELFF. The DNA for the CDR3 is TGTGCCAGCAGCCCCGACAGGGGATGGGGCGGGGAGCTGTTTTTT.

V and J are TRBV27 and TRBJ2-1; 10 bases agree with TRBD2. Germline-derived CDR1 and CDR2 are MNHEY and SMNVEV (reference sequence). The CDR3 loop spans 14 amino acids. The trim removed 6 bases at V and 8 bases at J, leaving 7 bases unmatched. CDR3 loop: CASSRAGGLYEQFF. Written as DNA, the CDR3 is TGTGCCAGCAGCCGAGCGGGGGGGCTTTATGAGCAGTTCTTC.

This CDR3 reads CASRPGGSGYGYTF. CDR3 coding DNA: TGTGCCAGCAGACCAGGGGGGTCGGGCTATGGCTACACCTTC. The rearrangement joins TRBV14 to TRBJ1-2; 7 positions match TRBD1. The CDR3 covers 14 residues. In germline, CDR1 is SGHDN, CDR2 FVKESK. The junction had 8 bases not matched to a gene; V was cut back by 6 bases and J by 4 bases.

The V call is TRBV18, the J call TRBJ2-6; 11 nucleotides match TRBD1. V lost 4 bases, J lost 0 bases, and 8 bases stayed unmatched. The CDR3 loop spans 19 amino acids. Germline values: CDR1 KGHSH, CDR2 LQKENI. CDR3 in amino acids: CASSQDRTGGHSGANVLTF. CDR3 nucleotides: TGTGCCAGCTCACAGGACCGGACAGGGGGCCACTCTGGGGCCAACGTCCTGACTTTC. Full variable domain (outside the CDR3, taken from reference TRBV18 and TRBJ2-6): NAGVMQNPRHLVRRRGQEARLRCSPMKGHSHVYWYRQLPEEGLKFMVYLQKENIIDESGMPKERFSAEFPKEGPSILRIQQVVRGDSAAYFCASSQDRTGGHSGANVLTFGAGSRLTVL.

CDR3 sequence: CASSTPLAGPTGELFF. The CDR3 coding sequence is TGTGCCAGCAGTACCCCCCTCGCGGGGCCGACCGGGGAGCTGTTTTTT. The V call is TRBV6-2 or TRBV6-3, the J call TRBJ2-2; D might be TRBD2 (6 bases). There are 16 residues in the CDR3. V lost 5 bases and J 5 bases, leaving 18 bases between the germline ends. CDR1 and CDR2 from the germline V gene are MNHEY and SVGEGT.

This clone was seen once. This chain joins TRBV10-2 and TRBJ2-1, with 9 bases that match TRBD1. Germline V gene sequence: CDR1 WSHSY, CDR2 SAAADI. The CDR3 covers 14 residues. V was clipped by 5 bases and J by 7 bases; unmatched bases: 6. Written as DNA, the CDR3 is TGCGCCAGCAGTTGGACAGGGGTTAGGAATGAGCAGTTCTTC. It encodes CASSWTGVRNEQFF.

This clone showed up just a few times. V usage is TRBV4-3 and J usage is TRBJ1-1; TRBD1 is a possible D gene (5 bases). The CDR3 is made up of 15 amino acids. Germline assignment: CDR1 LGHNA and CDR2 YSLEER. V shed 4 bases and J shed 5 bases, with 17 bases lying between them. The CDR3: CASSPRPGESTEAFF. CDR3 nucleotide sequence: TGCGCCAGCAGCCCGAGACCGGGGGAGAGTACTGAAGCTTTCTTT.

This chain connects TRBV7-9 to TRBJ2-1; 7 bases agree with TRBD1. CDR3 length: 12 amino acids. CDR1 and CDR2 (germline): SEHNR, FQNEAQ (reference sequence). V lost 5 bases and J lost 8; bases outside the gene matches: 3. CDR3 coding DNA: TGTGCCAGCAGCACTGGGACAGATGAGCAGTTCTTC. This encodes CASSTGTDEQFF.

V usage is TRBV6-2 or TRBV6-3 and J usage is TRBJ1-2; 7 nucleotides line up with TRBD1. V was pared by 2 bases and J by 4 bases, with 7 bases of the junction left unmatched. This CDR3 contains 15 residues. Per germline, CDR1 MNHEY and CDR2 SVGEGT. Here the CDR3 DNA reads TGTGCCAGCAGTTACGGGACAGATACGGTCTATGGCTACACCTTC. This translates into CASSYGTDTVYGYTF.

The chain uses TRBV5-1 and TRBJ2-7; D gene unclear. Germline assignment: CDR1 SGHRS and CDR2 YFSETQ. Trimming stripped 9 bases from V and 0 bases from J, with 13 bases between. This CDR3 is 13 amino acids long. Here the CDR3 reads CATAMSPSYEQYF. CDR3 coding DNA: TGCGCCACCGCCATGAGTCCCTCCTACGAGCAGTACTTC. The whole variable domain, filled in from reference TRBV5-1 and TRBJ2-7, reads KAGVTQTPRYLIKTRGQQVTLSCSPISGHRSVSWYQQTPGQGLQFLFEYFSETQRNKGNFPGRFSGRQFSNSRSEMNVSTLELGDSALYLCATAMSPSYEQYFGPGTRLTVT.

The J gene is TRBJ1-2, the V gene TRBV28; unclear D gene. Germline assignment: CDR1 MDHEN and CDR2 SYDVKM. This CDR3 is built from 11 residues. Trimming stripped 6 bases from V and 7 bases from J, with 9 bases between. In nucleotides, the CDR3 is TGTGCCAGCAGCTTCGGTTCTGGCTACACCTTC. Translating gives CASSFGSGYTF.

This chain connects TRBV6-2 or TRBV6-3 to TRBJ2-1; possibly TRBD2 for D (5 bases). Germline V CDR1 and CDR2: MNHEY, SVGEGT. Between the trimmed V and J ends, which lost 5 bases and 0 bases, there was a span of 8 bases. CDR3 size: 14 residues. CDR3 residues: CASSGLSSYNEQFF. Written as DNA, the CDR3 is TGTGCCAGCAGTGGACTGAGCTCCTACAATGAGCAGTTCTTC.

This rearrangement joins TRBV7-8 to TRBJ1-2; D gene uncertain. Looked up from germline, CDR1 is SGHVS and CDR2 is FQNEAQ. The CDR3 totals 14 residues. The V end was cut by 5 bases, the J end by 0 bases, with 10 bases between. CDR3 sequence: CASSRTETNYGYTF. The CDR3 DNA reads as TGTGCCAGCAGCCGGACGGAAACTAACTATGGCTACACCTTC. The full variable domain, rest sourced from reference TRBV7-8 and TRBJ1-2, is GAGVSQSPRYKVAKRGQDVALRCDPISGHVSLFWYQQALGQGPEFLTYFQNEAQLDKSGLPSDRFFAERPEGSVSTLKIQRTQQEDSAVYLCASSRTETNYGYTFGSGTRLTVV.

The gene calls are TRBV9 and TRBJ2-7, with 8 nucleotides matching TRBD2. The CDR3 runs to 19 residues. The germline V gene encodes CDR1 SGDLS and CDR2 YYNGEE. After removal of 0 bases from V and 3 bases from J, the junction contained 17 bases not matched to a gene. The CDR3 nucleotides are TGTGCCAGCAGCGTAGGTCCCTCCGGGGGGGGGCTCGCCGGCTACGAGCAGTACTTC. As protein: CASSVGPSGGGLAGYEQYF.

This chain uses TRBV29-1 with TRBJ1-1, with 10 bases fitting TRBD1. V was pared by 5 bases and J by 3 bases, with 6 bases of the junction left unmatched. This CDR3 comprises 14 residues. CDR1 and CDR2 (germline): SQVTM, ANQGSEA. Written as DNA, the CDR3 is TGCAGCGTTAGGACAGGGGGGCAGGACACTGAAGCTTTCTTT. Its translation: CSVRTGGQDTEAFF.

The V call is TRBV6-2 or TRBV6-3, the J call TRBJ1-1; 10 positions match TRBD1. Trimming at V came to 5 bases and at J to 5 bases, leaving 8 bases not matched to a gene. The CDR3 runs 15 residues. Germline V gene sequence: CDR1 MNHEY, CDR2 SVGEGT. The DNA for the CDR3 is TGTGCCAGCAGTACAAGACAGGGGGCGCTAACTGAAGCTTTCTTT. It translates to CASSTRQGALTEAFF.

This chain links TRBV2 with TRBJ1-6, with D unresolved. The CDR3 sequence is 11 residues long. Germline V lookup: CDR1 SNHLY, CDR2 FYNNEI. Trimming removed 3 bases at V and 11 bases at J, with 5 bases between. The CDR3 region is CASSDWPPLHF. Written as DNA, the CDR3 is TGTGCCAGCAGTGATTGGCCACCCCTCCACTTT.

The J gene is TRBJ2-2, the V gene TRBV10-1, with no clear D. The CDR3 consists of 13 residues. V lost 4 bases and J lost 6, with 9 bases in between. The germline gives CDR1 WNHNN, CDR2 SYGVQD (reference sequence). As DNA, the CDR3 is TGCGCCAGCAGTGGGGCCTATTCCGGGGAGCTGTTTTTT. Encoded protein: CASSGAYSGELFF.